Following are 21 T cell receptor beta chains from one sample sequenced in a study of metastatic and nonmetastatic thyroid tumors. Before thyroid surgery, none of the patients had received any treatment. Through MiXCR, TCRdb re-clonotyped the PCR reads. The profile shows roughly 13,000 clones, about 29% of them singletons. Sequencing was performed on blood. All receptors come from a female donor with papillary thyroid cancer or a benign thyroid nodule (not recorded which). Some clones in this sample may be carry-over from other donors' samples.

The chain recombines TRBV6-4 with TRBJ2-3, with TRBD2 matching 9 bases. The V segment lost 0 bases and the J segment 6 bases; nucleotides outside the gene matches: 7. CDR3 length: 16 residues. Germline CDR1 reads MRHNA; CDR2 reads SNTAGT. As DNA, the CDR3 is TGTGCCAGCAGTGACTCGACTAGCGGTGGGGCCGATACGCAGTATTTT. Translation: CASSDSTSGGADTQYF.

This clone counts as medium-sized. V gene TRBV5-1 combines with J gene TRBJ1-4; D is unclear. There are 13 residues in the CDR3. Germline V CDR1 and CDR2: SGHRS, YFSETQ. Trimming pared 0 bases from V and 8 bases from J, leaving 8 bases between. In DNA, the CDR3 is TGCGCCAGCAGCTTGGGGGTCGGGGAAAAACTGTTTTTT. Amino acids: CASSLGVGEKLFF.

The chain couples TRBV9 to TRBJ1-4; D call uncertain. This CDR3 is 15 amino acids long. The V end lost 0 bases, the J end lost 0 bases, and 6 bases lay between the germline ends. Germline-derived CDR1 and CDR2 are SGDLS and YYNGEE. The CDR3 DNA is TGTGCCAGCAGCGTAGGTTCAGCAACTAATGAAAAACTGTTTTTT. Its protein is CASSVGSATNEKLFF.

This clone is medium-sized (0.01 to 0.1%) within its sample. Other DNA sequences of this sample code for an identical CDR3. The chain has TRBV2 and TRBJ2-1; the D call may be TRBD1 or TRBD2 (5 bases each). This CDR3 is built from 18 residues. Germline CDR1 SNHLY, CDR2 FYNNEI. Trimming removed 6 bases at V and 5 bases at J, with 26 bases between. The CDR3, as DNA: TGTGCCAGCAGGGAAAGGGTATCCCTGGGGGAGTGGGACAATGAGCAGTTCTTC. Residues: CASRERVSLGEWDNEQFF.

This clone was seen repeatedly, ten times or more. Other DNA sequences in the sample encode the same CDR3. The CDR3 sequence is CASSELQGTVANYGYTF. CDR3 sequence (DNA): TGTGCCAGCAGTGAATTGCAAGGGACGGTAGCTAACTATGGCTACACCTTC. The rearrangement uses TRBV6-4 and TRBJ1-2; possible D gene TRBD1, 5 bases. CDR1 MRHNA and CDR2 SNTAGT come from the germline V gene. There are 17 residues in the CDR3. Trimming stripped 3 bases from V and 0 bases from J, with 17 bases between.

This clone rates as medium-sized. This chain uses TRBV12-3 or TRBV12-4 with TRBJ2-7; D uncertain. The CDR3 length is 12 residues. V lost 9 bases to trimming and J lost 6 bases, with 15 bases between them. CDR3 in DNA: TGTGCCAGTCGCGTTGGCCTTTCCGAGCAGTACTTC. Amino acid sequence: CASRVGLSEQYF.

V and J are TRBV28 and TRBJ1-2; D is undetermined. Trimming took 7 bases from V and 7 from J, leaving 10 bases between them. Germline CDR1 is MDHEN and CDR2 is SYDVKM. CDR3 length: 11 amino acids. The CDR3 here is CASISWGGYTF. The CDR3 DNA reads TGTGCCAGCATTTCCTGGGGTGGCTACACCTTC.

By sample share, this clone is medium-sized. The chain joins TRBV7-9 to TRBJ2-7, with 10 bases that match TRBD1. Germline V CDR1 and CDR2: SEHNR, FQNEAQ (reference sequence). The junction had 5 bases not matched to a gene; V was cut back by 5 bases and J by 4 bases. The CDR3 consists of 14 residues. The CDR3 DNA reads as TGTGCCAGCAGCCCAGACAGGGGGCGATACGAGCAGTACTTC. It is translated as CASSPDRGRYEQYF. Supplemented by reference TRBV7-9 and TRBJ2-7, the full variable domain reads DTGVSQNPRHKITKRGQNVTFRCDPISEHNRLYWYRQTLGQGPEFLTYFQNEAQLEKSRLLSDRFSAERPKGSFSTLEIQRTEQGDSAMYLCASSPDRGRYEQYFGPGTRLTVT.

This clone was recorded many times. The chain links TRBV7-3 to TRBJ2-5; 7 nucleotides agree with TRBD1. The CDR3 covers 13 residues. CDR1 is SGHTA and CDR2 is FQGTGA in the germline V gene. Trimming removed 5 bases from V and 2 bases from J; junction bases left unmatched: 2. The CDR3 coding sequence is TGTGCCAGCAGCGCGGACAGGCAAGAGACCCAGTACTTC. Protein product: CASSADRQETQYF.

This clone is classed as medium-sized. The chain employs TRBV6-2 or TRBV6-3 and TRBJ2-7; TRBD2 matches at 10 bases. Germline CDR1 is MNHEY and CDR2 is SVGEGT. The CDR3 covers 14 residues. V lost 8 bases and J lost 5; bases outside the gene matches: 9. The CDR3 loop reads CASWGAGGSHEQYF. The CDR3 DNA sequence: TGTGCCAGCTGGGGAGCGGGAGGGAGCCACGAGCAGTACTTC.

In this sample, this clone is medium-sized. CDR3 in amino acids: CASSERYSSYGYTF. In DNA form, the CDR3 reads TGTGCCAGCAGTGAACGGTACAGCAGCTATGGCTACACCTTC. This chain joins TRBV2 and TRBJ1-2; D not certain. The CDR3 is 14 residues long. Germline assignment: CDR1 SNHLY and CDR2 FYNNEI. The V gene lost 2 bases and the J gene lost 4 bases, with 11 bases spanning the gap.

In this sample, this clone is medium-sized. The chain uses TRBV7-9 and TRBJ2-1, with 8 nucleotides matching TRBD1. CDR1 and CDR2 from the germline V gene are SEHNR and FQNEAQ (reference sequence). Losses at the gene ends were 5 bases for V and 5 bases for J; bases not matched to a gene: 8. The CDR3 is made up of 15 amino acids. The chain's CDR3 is CASSGTGGKNNEQFF. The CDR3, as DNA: TGTGCCAGCAGCGGCACAGGGGGAAAAAACAATGAGCAGTTCTTC.

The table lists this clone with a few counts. The CDR3 DNA is TGCAGTGCGCCCTCGGGGAGTCGTCAGTACTTC. As protein: CSAPSGSRQYF. The chain uses TRBV20-1 and TRBJ2-7; tentatively, D is TRBD2 (5 bases). This CDR3 contains 11 residues. Germline V gives CDR1 DFQATT, CDR2 SNEGSKA (reference sequence). Deletions cut 6 bases from V and 10 bases from J, with 16 bases between.

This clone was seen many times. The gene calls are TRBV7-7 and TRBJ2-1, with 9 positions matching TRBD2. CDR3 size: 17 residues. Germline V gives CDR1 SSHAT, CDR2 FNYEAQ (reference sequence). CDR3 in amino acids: CASGRLAGLSSYNEQFF. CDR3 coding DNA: TGTGCTAGCGGAAGGCTAGCGGGATTGAGCTCCTACAATGAGCAGTTCTTC.

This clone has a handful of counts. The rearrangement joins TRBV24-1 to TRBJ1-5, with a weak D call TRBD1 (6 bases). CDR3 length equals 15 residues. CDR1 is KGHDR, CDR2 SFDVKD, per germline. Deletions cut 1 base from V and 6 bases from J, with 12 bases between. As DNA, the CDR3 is TGTGCCACCAGTGATTTAAAGGACAGTGGTCAGCCCCAGCATTTT. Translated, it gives CATSDLKDSGQPQHF.

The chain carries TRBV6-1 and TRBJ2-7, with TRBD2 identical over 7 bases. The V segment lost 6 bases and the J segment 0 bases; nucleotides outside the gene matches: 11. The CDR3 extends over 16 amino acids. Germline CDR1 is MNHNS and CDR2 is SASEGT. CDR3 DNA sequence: TGTGCCAGCAGAAGCGGGACGACCAGTAGCTCCTACGAGCAGTACTTC. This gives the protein CASRSGTTSSSYEQYF.

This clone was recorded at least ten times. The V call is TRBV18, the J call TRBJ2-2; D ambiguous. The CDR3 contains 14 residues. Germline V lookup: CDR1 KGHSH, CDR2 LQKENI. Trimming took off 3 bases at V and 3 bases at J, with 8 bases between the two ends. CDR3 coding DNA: TGTGCCAGCTCACCGAAACGCGACACCGGGGAGCTGTTTTTT. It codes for CASSPKRDTGELFF.

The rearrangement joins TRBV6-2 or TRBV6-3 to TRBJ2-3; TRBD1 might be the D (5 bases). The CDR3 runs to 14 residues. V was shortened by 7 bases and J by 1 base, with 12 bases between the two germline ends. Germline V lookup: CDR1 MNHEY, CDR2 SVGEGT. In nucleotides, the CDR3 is TGTGCCAGCATGTTGAAAGGGGGCACAGATACGCAGTATTTT. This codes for CASMLKGGTDTQYF.

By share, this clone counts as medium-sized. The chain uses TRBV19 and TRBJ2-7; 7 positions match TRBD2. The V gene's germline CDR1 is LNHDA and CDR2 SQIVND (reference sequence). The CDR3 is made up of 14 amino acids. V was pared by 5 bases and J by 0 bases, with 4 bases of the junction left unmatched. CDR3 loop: CASSPSGPSYEQYF. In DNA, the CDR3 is TGTGCCAGTAGTCCTAGCGGTCCCTCCTACGAGCAGTACTTC.

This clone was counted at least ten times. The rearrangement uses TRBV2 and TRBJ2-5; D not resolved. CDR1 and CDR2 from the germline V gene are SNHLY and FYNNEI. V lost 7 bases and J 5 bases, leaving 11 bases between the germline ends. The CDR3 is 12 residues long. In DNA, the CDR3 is TGTGCCAGCAAAGGCAGGTTGGAGACCCAGTACTTC. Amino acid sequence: CASKGRLETQYF.

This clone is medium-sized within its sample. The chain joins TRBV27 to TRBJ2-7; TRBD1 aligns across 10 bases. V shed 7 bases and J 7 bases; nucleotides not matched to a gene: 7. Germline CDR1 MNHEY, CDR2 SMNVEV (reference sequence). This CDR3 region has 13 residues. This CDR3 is CASKRQGAEEQYF. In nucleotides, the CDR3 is TGTGCCAGCAAGAGACAGGGGGCAGAGGAGCAGTACTTC.